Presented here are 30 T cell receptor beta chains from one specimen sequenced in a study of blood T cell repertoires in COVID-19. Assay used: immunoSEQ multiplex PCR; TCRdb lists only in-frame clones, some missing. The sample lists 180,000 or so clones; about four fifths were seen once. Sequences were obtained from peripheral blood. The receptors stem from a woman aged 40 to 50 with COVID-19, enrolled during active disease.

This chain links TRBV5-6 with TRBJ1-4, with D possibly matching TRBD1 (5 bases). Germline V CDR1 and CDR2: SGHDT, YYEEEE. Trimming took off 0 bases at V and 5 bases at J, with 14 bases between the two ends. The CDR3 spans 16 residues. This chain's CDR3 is CASSLVRHRGNEKLFF. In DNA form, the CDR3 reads TGTGCCAGCAGCTTGGTTAGGCACCGGGGGAATGAAAAACTGTTTTTT.

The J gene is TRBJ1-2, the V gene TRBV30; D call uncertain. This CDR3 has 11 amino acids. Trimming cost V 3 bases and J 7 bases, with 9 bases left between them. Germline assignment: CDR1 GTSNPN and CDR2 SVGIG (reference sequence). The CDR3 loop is CAWSAIAGYTF. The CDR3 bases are TGTGCCTGGAGCGCGATAGCTGGCTACACCTTC.

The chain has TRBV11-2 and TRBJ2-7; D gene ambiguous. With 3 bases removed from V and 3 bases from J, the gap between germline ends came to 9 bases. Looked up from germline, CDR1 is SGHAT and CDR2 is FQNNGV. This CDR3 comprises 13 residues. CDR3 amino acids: CASSFMRNYEQYF. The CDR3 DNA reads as TGTGCCAGCAGCTTTATGAGGAACTACGAGCAGTACTTC. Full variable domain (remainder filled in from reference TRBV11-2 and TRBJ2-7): EAGVAQSPRYKIIEKRQSVAFWCNPISGHATLYWYQQILGQGPKLLIQFQNNGVVDDSQLPKDRFSAERLKGVDSTLKIQPAKLEDSAVYLCASSFMRNYEQYFGPGTRLTVT.

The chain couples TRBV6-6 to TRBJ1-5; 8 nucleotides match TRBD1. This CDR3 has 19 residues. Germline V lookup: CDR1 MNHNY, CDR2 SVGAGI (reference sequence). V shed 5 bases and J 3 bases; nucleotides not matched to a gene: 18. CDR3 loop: CASSPSGQGVIDNNQPQHF. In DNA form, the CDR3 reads TGTGCCAGCAGTCCTTCCGGACAGGGAGTGATCGATAACAATCAGCCCCAGCATTTT.

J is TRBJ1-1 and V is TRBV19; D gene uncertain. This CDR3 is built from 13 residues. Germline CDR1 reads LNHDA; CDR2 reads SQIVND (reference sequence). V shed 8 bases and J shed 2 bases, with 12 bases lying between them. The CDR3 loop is CASRNEGNTEAFF. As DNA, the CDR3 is TGTGCCAGTCGAAACGAGGGAAACACTGAAGCTTTCTTT.

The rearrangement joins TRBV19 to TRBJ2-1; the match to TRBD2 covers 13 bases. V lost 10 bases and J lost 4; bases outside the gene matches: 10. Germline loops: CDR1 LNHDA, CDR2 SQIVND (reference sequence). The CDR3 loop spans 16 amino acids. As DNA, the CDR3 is TGTGCCACCGAGGCGGGACTAGCGGGATCATACAATGAGCAGTTCTTC. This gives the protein CATEAGLAGSYNEQFF.

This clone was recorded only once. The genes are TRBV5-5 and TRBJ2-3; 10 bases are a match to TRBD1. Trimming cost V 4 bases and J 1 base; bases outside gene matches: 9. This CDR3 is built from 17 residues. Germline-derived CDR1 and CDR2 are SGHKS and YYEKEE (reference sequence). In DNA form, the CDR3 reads TGTGCCAGCAGCCATTGGGGGACAGGGGATGGCACAGATACGCAGTATTTT. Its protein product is CASSHWGTGDGTDTQYF.

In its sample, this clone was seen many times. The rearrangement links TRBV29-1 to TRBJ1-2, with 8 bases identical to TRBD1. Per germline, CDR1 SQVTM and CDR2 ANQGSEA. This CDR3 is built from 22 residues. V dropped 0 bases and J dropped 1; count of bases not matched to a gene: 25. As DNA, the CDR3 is TGCAGCGTTGAAGATTTATCCCTCATCTTCGGGGCAGGGGGCGAGGTTAACTATGGCTACACCTTC. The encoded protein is CSVEDLSLIFGAGGEVNYGYTF.

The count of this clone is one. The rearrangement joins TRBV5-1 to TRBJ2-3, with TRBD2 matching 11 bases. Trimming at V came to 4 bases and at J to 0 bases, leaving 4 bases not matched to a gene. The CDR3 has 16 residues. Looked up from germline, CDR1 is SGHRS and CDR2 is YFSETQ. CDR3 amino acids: CASSRTSGSSTDTQYF. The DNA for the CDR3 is TGCGCCAGCAGCCGGACTAGCGGGTCTAGCACAGATACGCAGTATTTT. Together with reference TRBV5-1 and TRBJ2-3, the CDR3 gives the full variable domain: KAGVTQTPRYLIKTRGQQVTLSCSPISGHRSVSWYQQTPGQGLQFLFEYFSETQRNKGNFPGRFSGRQFSNSRSEMNVSTLELGDSALYLCASSRTSGSSTDTQYFGPGTRLTVL.

The CDR3 spells CASSSADSYEQYF. CDR3 nucleotides: TGTGCCAGCAGTTCGGCGGATTCCTACGAGCAGTACTTC. This chain joins TRBV27 and TRBJ2-7; no clear D gene. This CDR3 is 13 amino acids long. Germline V gives CDR1 MNHEY, CDR2 SMNVEV (reference sequence). Trimming took off 4 bases at V and 1 base at J, with 8 bases between the two ends.

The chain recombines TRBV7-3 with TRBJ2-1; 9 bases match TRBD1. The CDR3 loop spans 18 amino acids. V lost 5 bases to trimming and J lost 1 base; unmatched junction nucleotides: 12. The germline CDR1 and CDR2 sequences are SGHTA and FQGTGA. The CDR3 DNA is TGTGCCAGCAGCACCGGGACAGGGATCCCCTTTTCCTACAATGAGCAGTTCTTC. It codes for CASSTGTGIPFSYNEQFF.

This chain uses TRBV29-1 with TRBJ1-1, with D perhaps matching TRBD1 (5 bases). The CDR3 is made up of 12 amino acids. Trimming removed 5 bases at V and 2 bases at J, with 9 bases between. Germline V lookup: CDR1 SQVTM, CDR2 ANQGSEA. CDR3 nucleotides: TGCAGCGTTAGAGGGACTAACACTGAAGCTTTCTTT. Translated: CSVRGTNTEAFF.

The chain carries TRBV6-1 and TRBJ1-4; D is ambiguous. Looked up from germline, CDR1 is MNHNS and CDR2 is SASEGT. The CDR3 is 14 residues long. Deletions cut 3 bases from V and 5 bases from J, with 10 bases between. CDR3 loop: CASSDGAGNEKLFF. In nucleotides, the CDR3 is TGTGCCAGCAGTGATGGCGCGGGGAATGAAAAACTGTTTTTT.

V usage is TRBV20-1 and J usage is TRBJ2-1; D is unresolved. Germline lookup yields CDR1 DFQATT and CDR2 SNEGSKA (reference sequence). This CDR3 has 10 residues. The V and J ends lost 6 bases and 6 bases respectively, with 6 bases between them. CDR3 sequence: CSANFNEQFF. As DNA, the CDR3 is TGCAGTGCGAACTTCAATGAGCAGTTCTTC.

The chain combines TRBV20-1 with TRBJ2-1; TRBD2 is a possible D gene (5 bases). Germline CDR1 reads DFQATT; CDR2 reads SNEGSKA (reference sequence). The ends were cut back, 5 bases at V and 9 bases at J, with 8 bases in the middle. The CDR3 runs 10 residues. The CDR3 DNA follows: TGCAGTGCTCGGACTTTTGAGCAGTTCTTC. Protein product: CSARTFEQFF.

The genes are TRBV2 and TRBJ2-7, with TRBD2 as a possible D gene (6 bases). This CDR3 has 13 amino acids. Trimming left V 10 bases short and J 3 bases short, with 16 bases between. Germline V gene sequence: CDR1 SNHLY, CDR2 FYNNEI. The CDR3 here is CATKRTNGYEQYV. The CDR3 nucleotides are TGTGCCACAAAGAGGACTAATGGCTACGAGCAGTACGTC.

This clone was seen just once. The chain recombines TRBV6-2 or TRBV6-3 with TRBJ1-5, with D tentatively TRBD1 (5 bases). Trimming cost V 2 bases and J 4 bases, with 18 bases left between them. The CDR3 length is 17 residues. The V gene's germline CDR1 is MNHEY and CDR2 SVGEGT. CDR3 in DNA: TGTGCCAGCAGTTACGACCCGGCAGGCAGGGATAATCAGCCCCAGCATTTT. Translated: CASSYDPAGRDNQPQHF.

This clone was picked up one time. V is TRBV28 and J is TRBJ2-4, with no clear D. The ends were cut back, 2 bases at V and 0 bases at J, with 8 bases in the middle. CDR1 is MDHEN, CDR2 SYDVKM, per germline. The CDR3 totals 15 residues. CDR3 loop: CASSLTDPAKNIQYF. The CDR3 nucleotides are TGTGCCAGCAGTTTAACAGACCCAGCCAAAAACATTCAGTACTTC.

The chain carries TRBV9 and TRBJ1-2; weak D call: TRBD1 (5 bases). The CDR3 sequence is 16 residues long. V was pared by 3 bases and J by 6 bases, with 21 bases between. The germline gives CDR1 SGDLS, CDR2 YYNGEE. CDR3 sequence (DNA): TGTGCCAGCAGCGCATACCCGGACACCCAAGACGATGGCTACACCTTC. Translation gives CASSAYPDTQDDGYTF.

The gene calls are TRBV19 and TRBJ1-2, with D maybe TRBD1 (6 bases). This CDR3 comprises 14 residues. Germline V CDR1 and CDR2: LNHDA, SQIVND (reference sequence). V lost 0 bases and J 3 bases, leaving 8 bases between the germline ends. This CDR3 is CASSIESGDYGYTF. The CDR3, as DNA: TGTGCCAGTAGTATAGAGTCAGGGGACTATGGCTACACCTTC. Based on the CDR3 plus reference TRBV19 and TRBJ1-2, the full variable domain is DGGITQSPKYLFRKEGQNVTLSCEQNLNHDAMYWYRQDPGQGLRLIYYSQIVNDFQKGDIAEGYSVSREKKESFPLTVTSAQKNPTAFYLCASSIESGDYGYTFGSGTRLTVV.

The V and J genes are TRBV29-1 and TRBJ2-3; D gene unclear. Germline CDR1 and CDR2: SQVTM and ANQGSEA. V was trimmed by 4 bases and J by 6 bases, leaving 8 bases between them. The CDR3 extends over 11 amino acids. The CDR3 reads CSVVRLDTQYF. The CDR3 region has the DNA TGCAGCGTTGTTCGTCTTGATACGCAGTATTTT.

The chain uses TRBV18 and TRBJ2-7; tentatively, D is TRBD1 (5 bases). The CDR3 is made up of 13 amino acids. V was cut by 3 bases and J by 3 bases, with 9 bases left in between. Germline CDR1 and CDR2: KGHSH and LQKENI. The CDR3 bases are TGTGCCAGCTCACCGACAAGGGGCTACGAGCAGTACGTC. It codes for CASSPTRGYEQYV.

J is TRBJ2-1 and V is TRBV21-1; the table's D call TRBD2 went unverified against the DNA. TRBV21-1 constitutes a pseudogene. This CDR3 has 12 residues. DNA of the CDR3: TGTGCCAGCAGCAAGAGTCCCCATGAGCAGTTCTTC. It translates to CASSKSPHEQFF.

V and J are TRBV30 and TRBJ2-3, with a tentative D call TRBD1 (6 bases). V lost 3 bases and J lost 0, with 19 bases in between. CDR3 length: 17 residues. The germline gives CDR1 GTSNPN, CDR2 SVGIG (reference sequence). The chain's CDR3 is CAWSPRWTVTSTDTQYF. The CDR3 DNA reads TGTGCCTGGAGCCCACGATGGACAGTTACTAGCACAGATACGCAGTATTTT. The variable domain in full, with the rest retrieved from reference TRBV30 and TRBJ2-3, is SQTIHQWPATLVQPVGSPLSLECTVEGTSNPNLYWYRQAAGRGLQLLFYSVGIGQISSEVPQNLSASRPQDRQFILSSKKLLLSDSGFYLCAWSPRWTVTSTDTQYFGPGTRLTVL.

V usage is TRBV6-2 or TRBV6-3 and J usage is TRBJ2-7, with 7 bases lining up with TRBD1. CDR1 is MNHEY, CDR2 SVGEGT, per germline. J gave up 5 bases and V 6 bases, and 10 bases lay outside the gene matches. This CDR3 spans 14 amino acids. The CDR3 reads CASSRDRVPHEQYF. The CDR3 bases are TGTGCCAGCAGCCGCGACAGGGTTCCCCACGAGCAGTACTTC.

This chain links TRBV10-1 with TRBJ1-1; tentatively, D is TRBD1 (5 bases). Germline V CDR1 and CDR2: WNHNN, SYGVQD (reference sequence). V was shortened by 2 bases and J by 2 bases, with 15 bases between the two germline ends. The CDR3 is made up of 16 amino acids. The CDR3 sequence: CASSEARTGPNTEAFF. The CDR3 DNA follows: TGCGCCAGCAGTGAGGCCAGAACAGGCCCTAACACTGAAGCTTTCTTT.

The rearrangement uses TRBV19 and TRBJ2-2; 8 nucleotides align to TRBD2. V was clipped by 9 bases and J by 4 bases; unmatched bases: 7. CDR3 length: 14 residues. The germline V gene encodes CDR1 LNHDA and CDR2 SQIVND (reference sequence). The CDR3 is CASISGIRTGELFF. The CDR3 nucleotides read TGTGCCAGCATTAGCGGGATCCGCACCGGGGAGCTGTTTTTT.

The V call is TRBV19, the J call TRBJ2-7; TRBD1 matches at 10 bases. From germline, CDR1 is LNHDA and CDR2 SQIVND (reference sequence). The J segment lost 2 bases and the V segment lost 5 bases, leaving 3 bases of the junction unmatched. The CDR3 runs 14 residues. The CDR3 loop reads CASSVGQGAYEQYF. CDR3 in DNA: TGTGCCAGTAGTGTAGGACAGGGGGCCTACGAGCAGTACTTC.

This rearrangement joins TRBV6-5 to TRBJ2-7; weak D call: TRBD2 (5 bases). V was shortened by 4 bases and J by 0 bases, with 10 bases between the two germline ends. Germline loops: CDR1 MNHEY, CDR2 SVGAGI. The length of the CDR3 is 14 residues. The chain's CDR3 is CASSLGGSSYEQYV. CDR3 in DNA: TGTGCCAGCAGTTTAGGAGGTAGCTCCTACGAGCAGTACGTC.

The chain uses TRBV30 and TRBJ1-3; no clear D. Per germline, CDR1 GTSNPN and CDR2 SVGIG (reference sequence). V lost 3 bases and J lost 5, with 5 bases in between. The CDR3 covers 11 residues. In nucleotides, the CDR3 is TGTGCCTGGAGGGAGAGAAACACCATATATTTT. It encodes CAWRERNTIYF.